This T cell receptor beta chain derives from a study of T cell responses to AZD1222 COVID-19 vaccine. The assay was immunoSEQ multiplex PCR, and TCRdb's table has in-frame clones only and misses some. The table records about 150,000 clones, roughly nine tenths of them present only once. This CDR3 is built from 14 residues. Germline V gives CDR1 SGHNT, CDR2 YYREEE (reference sequence). Deletions cut 1 base from V and 8 bases from J, with 15 bases between. The source is an adult in good health. V gene TRBV5-4 combines with J gene TRBJ1-2; D ambiguous. The specimen was peripheral blood, collected on day 0 of AZD1222 vaccination. In DNA, the CDR3 is TGTGCCAGCAGCTTGTGGAGGGAAGGGAGGGGCTACACCTTC. It codes for CASSLWREGRGYTF. The variable domain in full, with the rest retrieved from reference TRBV5-4 and TRBJ1-2, is ETGVTQSPTHLIKTRGQQVTLRCSSQSGHNTVSWYQQALGQGPQFIFQYYREEENGRGNFPPRFSGLQFPNYSSELNVNALELDDSALYLCASSLWREGRGYTFGSGTRLTVV.